These T cell receptor beta chains were read from a single sample in a study of cytomegalovirus exposure and HLA in healthy donors. Sequencing used immunoSEQ multiplex PCR; TCRdb keeps in-frame clones, though not all of them. The table has 120,000 or so clones, 60% to 85% seen once. The material sequenced was PBMCs. The receptor source for this set is a young man in good health and CMV-seronegative. CDR3s include the opening cysteine and the closing phenylalanine or tryptophan. The D gene is left open where the match is weak. Clone size appears in some rows only: once, few, many, or a class for an expanded clone.

j_gene	d_gene	abundance	v_gene	CDR3nt	CDR3aa
TRBJ2-1	TRBD2	once	TRBV28	TGTGCCAGCCTTGGGACTACCAATGAGCAGTTCTTC	CASLGTTNEQFF
TRBJ1-5	TRBD1	.	TRBV19	TGTGCCAGTAGTATCAGGGGGCTAGGACAGCCCCAGCATTTT	CASSIRGLGQPQHF
TRBJ2-5	.	.	TRBV5-1	TGCGCCAGCAGCTTGGCCGGTAATCGTGGAGAGACCCAGTACTTC	CASSLAGNRGETQYF
TRBJ2-7	.	.	TRBV19	TGTGCCAGTAGTCTCGACGCCGCTAGCTCCTACGAGCAGTACTTC	CASSLDAASSYEQYF
TRBJ1-5	.	.	TRBV28	TGTGCCAGCAGACAGGTCCCTTTTTCAGGGGATAATCAGCCCCAGCATTTT	CASRQVPFSGDNQPQHF
TRBJ2-5	TRBD2	.	TRBV7-6	TGTGCCAGCAGCTTGGGCAGCGGGGCCGCACAAGAGACCCAGTACTTC	CASSLGSGAAQETQYF
TRBJ2-7	TRBD1	.	TRBV5-1	TGCGCCAGCAGGGGACAGTCTCGCTCCTACGAGCAGTACTTC	CASRGQSRSYEQYF
TRBJ2-7	.	once	TRBV6-1	TGTGCCAGCAGCCTCTCCGGAGCCTACGAGCAGTACTTC	CASSLSGAYEQYF
TRBJ1-5	TRBD1	.	TRBV27	TGTGCCAGCAGCGCACAGGGGAATCAGCCCCAGCATTTT	CASSAQGNQPQHF
TRBJ1-2	.	.	TRBV7-3	TGTGCCAGCAGCTTAGAGGGATACTATGGCTACACCTTC	CASSLEGYYGYTF
TRBJ2-7	.	.	TRBV2	TGTGCCAGCAGTGAAAACAGGGCCTCCTACGAGCAGTACTTC	CASSENRASYEQYF
TRBJ1-5	.	.	TRBV6-8	TGTGCCAGCAGTTCCCAAGGCCCCGGAGGCAATCAGCCCCAGCATTTT	CASSSQGPGGNQPQHF
TRBJ1-5	.	.	TRBV18	TGTGCCAGCTCACCGACGGACTCCTTCGATCAGCCCCAGCATTTT	CASSPTDSFDQPQHF
TRBJ2-7	TRBD2	few	TRBV9	TGTGCCAGCAGCCCGACTAGCGGGGGGAGCTCCTACGAGCAGTACTTC	CASSPTSGGSSYEQYF
TRBJ1-1	.	once	TRBV6-1	TGTGCCAGCAGTGAAGACGTTCGTGGACAGCAAAACACTGAAGCTTTCTTT	CASSEDVRGQQNTEAFF
TRBJ2-5	TRBD2	.	TRBV5-1	TGCGCCAGCAGCGAGCGGGGGACACAAGAGACCCAGTACTTC	CASSERGTQETQYF
TRBJ2-5	TRBD2	.	TRBV5-1	TGCGCCAGCAGCTCCATGGGACTAGCGGGGGGGGAGACCCAGTACTTC	CASSSMGLAGGETQYF
TRBJ2-7	.	.	TRBV7-9	TGTGCCAGCAGCTTCGACAGGCCCTCCTCCTACGAGCAGTACTTC	CASSFDRPSSYEQYF
TRBJ1-3	.	.	TRBV9	TGTGCCAGCGGCGACTCCTACTCTGGAAACACCATATATTTT	CASGDSYSGNTIYF
TRBJ1-5	.	.	TRBV11-2	TGTGCCAGCAGCCTCGGACAGTCGGCTCTTAGCAATCAGCCCCAGCATTTT	CASSLGQSALSNQPQHF
TRBJ1-2	TRBD1	.	TRBV27	TGTGCCAGCAGTGGACCGGACAGGGCTCGGTATGGCTACACCTTC	CASSGPDRARYGYTF
TRBJ2-3	.	once	TRBV15	TGTGCCACCAGCGCTCAATGGTGGGCAAGTTCAAGCACAGATACGCAGTATTTT	CATSAQWWASSSTDTQYF
TRBJ2-1	TRBD1	few	TRBV5-1	TGCGCCAGCAGCTTGGACAGGGGTAATGAGCAGTTCTTC	CASSLDRGNEQFF
TRBJ2-1	TRBD2	.	TRBV14	TGTGCCAGCAGCCTATTAGCGGGGGGAAAATACAATGAGCAGTTCTTC	CASSLLAGGKYNEQFF
TRBJ2-7	TRBD2	many	TRBV4-1	TGCGCCAGCAGCCAAGATTGGGGGGGCTCCTACGAGCAGTACTTC	CASSQDWGGSYEQYF
TRBJ2-7	.	.	TRBV4-3	TGCGCCAGCAGCCCCCGTTTCGAGGCGTCCTACGAGCAGTACTTC	CASSPRFEASYEQYF
TRBJ1-2	TRBD1	.	TRBV28	TGTGCCAGCAGAATACCCGGGACAGCCCTACGCTACACCTTC	CASRIPGTALRYTF
TRBJ2-1	.	.	TRBV10-1	TGCGCCAGCATAGATTTCACGGGCGGGGTGGGGTTCTTC	CASIDFTGGVGFF
TRBJ2-6	.	.	TRBV9	TGTGCCAGCAGCGTAGCTACTAGGGTTGGTGGGGCCAACGTCCTGACTTTC	CASSVATRVGGANVLTF
TRBJ2-7	TRBD2	.	TRBV11-3	TGTGCCAGCAGCTTGTCAACCGGGGGGGGAAGGCAGTACTTC	CASSLSTGGGRQYF